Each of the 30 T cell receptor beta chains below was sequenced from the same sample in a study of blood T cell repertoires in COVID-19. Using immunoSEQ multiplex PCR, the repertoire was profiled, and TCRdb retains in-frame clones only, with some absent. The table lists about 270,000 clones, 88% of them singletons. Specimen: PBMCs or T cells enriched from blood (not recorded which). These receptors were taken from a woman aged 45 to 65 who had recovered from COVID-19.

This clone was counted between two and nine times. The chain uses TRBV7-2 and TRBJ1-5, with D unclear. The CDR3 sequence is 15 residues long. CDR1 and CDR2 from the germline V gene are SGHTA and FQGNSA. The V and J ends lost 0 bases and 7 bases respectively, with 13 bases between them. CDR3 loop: CASSLARFGKQPQHF. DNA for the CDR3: TGTGCCAGCAGCTTAGCGCGGTTCGGAAAACAGCCCCAGCATTTT.

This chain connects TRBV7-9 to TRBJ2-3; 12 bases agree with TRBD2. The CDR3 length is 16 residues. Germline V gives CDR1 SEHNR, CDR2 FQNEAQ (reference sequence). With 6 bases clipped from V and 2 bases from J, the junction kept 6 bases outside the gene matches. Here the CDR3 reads CASRQGLAGLTDTQYF. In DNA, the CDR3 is TGTGCCAGCAGACAAGGACTAGCGGGACTCACAGATACGCAGTATTTT.

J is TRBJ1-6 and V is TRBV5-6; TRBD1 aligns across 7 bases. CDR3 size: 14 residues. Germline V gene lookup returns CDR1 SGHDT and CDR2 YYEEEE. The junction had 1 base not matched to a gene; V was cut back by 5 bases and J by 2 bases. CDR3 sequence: CASRGQPYNSPLHF. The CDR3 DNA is TGTGCCAGCAGGGGACAGCCCTATAATTCACCCCTCCACTTT.

Here the CDR3 DNA reads TGTGCCAGCAGCTTGGGATGGGGGCCCAATCAGCCCCAGCATTTT. Translated, it gives CASSLGWGPNQPQHF. The chain has TRBV5-8 and TRBJ1-5; D is perhaps TRBD1 (6 bases). The germline V gene encodes CDR1 SGHTS and CDR2 YDEGEE. V dropped 0 bases and J dropped 3 bases, with 10 bases sitting between them. This CDR3 comprises 15 residues.

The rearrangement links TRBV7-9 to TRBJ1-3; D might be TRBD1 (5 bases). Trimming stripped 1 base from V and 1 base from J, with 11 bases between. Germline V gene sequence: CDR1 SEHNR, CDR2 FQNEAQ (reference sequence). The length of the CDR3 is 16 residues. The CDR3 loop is CASSLVGGRSGNTIYF. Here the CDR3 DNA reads TGTGCCAGCAGCTTAGTCGGGGGGAGATCTGGAAACACCATATATTTT.

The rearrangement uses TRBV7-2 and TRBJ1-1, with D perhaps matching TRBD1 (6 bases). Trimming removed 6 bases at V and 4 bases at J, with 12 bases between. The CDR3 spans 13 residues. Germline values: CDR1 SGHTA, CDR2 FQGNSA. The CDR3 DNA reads TGTGCCAGCAGACTCCAACAGGGCACTGAAGCTTTCTTT. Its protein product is CASRLQQGTEAFF.

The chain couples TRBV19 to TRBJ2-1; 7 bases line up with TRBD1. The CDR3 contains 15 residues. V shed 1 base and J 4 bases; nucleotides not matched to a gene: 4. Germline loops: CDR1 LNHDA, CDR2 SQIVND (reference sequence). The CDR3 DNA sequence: TGTGCCAGTAGTATAGCTCTCAGGGGGTACAATGAGCAGTTCTTC. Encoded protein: CASSIALRGYNEQFF.

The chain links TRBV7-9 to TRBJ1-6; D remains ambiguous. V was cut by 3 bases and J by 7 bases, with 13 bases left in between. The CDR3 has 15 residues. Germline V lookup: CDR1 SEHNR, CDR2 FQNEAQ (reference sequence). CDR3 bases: TGTGCCAGCAGCTTGTCAGGTTCAAAAAATTCACCCCTCCACTTT. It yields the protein CASSLSGSKNSPLHF. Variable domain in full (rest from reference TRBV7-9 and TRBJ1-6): DTGVSQNPRHKITKRGQNVTFRCDPISEHNRLYWYRQTLGQGPEFLTYFQNEAQLEKSRLLSDRFSAERPKGSFSTLEIQRTEQGDSAMYLCASSLSGSKNSPLHFGNGTRLTVT.

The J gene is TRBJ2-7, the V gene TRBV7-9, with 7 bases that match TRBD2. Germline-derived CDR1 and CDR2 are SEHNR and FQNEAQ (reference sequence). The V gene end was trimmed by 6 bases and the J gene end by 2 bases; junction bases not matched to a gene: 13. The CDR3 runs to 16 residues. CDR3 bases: TGTGCCAGCAGTTTTACACCCCCTAGCGGACCCTACGAGCAGTACTTC. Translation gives CASSFTPPSGPYEQYF.

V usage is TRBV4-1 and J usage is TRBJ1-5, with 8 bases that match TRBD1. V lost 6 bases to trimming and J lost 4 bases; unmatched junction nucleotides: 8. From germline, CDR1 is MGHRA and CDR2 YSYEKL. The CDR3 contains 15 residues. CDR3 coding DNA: TGCGCCAGCAGATTGGGACAGGAAAAAAATCAGCCCCAGCATTTT. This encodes CASRLGQEKNQPQHF.

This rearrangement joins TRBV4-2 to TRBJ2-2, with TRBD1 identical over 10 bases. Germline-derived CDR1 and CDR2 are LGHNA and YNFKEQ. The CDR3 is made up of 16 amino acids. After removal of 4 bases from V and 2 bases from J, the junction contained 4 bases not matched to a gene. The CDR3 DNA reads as TGTGCCAGCAGCCGAGGGACAGGGGCAAACACCGGGGAGCTGTTTTTT. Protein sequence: CASSRGTGANTGELFF.

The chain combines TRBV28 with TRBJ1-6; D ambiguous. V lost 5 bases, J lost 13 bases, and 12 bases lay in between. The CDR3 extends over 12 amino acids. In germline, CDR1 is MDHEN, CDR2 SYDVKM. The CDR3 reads CASSPSGAPLHF. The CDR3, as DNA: TGTGCCAGCAGTCCCTCGGGTGCCCCCCTCCACTTT.

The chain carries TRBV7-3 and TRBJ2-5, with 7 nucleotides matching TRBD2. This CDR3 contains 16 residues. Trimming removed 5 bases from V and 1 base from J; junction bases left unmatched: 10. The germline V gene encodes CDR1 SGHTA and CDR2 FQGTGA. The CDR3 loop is CASSPGGRAGQETQYF. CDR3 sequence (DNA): TGTGCCAGCAGCCCAGGAGGGAGGGCCGGCCAAGAGACCCAGTACTTC.

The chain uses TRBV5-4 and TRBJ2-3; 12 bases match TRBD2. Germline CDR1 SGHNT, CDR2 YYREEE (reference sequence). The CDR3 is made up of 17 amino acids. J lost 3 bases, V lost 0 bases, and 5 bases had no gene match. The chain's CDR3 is CASSLGTSGMRTDTQYF. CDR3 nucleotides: TGTGCCAGCAGCTTGGGGACTAGCGGGATGAGGACAGATACGCAGTATTTT.

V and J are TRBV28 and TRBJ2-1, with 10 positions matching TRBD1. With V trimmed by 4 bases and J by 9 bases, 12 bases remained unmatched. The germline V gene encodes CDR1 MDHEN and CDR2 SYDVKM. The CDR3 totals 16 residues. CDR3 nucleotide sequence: TGTGCCAGCAGTTCCCTGGGGGGACAGGGGAGAGGTGAGCAGTTCTTC. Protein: CASSSLGGQGRGEQFF.

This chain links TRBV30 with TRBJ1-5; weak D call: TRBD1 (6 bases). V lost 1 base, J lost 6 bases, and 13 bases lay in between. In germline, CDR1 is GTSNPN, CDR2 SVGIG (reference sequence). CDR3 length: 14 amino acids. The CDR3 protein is CAWSGGGGSQPQHF. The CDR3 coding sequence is TGTGCCTGGAGTGGAGGGGGGGGCTCTCAGCCCCAGCATTTT.

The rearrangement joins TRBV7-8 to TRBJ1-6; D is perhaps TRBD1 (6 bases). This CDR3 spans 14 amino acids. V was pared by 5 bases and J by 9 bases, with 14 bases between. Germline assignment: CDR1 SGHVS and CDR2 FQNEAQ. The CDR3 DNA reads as TGTGCCAGCAGCCCCCGGGGGGGGCGTTCACCCCTCCACTTT. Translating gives CASSPRGGRSPLHF. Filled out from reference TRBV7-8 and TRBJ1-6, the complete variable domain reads GAGVSQSPRYKVAKRGQDVALRCDPISGHVSLFWYQQALGQGPEFLTYFQNEAQLDKSGLPSDRFFAERPEGSVSTLKIQRTQQEDSAVYLCASSPRGGRSPLHFGNGTRLTVT.

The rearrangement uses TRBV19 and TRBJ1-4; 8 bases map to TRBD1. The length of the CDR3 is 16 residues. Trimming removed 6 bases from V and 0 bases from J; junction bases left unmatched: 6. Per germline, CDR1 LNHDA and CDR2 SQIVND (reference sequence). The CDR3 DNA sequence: TGTGCCAGTAGGGCGGACAGGGTTTCAACTAATGAAAAACTGTTTTTT. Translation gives CASRADRVSTNEKLFF.

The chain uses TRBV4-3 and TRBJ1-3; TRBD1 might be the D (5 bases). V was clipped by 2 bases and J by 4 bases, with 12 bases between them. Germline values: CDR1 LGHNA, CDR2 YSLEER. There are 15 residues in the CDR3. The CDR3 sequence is CASSQIGGGGNTIYF. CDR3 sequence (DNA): TGCGCCAGCAGCCAAATCGGGGGGGGAGGAAACACCATATATTTT.

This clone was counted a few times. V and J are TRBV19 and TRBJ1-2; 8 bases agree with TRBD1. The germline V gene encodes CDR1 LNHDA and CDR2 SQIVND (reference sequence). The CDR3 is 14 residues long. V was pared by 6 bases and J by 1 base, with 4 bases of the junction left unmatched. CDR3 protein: CASRSGQVNYGYTF. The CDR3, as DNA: TGTGCCAGTAGATCGGGACAGGTTAACTATGGCTACACCTTC.

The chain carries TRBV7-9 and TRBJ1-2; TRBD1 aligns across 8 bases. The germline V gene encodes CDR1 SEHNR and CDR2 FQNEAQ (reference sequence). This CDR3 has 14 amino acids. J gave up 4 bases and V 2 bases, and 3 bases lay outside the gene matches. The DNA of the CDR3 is TGTGCCAGCAGCTTAAGGCAGGGGGCCTATGGCTACACCTTC. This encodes CASSLRQGAYGYTF.

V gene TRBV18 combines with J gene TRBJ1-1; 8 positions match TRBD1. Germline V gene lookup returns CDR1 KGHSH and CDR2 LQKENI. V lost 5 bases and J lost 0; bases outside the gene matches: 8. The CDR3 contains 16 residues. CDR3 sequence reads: CASSATGQGMNTEAFF. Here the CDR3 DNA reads TGTGCCAGCTCAGCTACCGGACAGGGTATGAACACTGAAGCTTTCTTT.

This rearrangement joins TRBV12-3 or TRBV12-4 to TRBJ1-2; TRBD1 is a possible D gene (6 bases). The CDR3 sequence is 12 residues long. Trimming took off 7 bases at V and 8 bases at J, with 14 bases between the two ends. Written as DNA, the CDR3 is TGTGCCAGCACTTGGGCAGGGGACGGCTACACCTTC. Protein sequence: CASTWAGDGYTF.

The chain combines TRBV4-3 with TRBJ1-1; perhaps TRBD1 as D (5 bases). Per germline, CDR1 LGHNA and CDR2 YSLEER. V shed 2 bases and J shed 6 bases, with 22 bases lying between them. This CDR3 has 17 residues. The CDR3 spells CASSQRYGGGYWAEAFF. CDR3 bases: TGCGCCAGCAGCCAACGTTACGGCGGGGGGTATTGGGCTGAAGCTTTCTTT.

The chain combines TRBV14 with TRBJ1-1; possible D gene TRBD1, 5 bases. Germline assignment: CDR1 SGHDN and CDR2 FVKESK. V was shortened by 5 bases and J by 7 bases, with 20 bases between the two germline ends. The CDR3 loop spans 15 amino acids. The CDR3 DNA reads TGTGCCAGCAGCTCCCGGGGGGTCGGTAGTGGTGAAGCTTTCTTT. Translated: CASSSRGVGSGEAFF.

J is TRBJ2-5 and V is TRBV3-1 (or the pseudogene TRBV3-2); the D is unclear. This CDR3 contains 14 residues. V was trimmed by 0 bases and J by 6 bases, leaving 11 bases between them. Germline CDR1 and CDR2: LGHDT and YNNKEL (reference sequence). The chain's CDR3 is CASSQEWPSQTQYF. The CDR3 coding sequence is TGTGCCAGCAGCCAAGAATGGCCCTCCCAGACCCAGTACTTC.

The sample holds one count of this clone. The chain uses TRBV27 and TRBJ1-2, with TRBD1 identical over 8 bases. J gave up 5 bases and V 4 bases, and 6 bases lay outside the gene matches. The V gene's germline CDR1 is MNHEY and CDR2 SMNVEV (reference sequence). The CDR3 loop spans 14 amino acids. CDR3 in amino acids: CASSSGQGLYGYTF. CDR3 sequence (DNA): TGTGCCAGCAGTTCCGGACAGGGTTTGTATGGCTACACCTTC.

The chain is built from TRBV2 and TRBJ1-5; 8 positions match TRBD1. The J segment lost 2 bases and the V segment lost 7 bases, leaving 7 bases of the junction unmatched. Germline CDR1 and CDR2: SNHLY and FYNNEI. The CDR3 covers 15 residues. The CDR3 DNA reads TGTGCCAGCACCGCACAGGGGGTTGGCAATCAGCCCCAGCATTTT. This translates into CASTAQGVGNQPQHF.

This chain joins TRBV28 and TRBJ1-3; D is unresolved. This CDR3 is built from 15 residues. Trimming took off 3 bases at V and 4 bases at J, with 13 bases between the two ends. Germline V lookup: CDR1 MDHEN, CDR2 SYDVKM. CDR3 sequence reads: CASSFGGGPGNTIYF. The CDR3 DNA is TGTGCCAGCAGTTTTGGCGGTGGTCCCGGAAACACCATATATTTT.

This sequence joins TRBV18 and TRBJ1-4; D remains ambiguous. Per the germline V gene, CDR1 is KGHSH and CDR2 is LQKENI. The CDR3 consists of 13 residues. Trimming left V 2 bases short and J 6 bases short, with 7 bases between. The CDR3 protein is CASSPDLDEKLFF. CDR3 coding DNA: TGTGCCAGCTCACCAGACTTGGATGAAAAACTGTTTTTT.